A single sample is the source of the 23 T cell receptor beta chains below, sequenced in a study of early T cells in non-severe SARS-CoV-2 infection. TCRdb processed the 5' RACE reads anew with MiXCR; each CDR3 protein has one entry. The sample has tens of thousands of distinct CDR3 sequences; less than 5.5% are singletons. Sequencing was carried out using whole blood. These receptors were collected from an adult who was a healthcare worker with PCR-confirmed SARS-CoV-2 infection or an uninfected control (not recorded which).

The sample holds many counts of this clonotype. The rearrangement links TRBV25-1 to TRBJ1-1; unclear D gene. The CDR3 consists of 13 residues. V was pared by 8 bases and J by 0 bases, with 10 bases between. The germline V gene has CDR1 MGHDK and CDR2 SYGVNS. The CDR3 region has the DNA TGTGCCAGCGAGACGGGAGTGAACACTGAAGCTTTCTTT. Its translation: CASETGVNTEAFF.

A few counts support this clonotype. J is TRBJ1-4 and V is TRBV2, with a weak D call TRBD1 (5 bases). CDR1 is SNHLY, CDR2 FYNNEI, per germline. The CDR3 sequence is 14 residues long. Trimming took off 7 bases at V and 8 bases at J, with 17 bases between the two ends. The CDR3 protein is CASTSGRVGEKLFF. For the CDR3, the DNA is TGTGCCAGCACGTCGGGCAGGGTGGGCGAAAAACTGTTTTTT.

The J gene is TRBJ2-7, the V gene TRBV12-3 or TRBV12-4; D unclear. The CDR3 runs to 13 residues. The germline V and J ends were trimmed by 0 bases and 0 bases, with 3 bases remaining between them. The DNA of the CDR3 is TGTGCCAGCAGTTTAGCCCACTCCTACGAGCAGTACTTC. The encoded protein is CASSLAHSYEQYF.

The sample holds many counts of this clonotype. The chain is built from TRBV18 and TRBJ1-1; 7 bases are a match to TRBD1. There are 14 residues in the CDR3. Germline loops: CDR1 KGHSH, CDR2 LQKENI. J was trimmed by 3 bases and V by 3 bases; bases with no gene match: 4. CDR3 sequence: CASSPSTGHTEAFF. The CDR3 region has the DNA TGTGCCAGCTCACCCTCGACAGGGCACACTGAAGCTTTCTTT.

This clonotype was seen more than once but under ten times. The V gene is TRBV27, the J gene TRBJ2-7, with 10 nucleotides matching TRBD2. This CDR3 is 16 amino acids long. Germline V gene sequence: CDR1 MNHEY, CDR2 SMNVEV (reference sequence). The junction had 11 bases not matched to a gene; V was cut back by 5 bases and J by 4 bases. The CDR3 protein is CASSKFSGGNKYEQYF. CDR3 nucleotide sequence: TGTGCCAGCAGTAAATTTAGCGGGGGGAACAAATACGAGCAGTACTTC.

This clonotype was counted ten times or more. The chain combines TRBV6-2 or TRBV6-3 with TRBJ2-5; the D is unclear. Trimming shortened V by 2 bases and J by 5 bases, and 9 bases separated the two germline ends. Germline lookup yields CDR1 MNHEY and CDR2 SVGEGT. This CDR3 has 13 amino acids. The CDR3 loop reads CASSYGRRETQYF. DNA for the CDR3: TGTGCCAGCAGTTACGGACGGCGGGAGACCCAGTACTTC.

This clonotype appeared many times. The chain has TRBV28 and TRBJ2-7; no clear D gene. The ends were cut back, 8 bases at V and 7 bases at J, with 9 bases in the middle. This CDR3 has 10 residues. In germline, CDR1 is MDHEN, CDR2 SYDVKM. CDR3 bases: TGTGCCAGCGGAAGGGATGAGCAGTACTTC. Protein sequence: CASGRDEQYF.

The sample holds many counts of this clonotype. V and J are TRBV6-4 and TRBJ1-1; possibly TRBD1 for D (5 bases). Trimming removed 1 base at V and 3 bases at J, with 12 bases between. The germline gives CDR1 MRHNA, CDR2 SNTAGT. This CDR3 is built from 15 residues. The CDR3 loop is CASSDYPTAYTEAFF. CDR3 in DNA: TGTGCCAGCAGTGACTACCCGACAGCTTACACTGAAGCTTTCTTT.

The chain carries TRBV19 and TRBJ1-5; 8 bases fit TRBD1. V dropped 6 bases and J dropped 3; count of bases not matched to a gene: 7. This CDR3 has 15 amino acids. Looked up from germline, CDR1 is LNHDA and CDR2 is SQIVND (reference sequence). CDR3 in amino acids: CASSDGTGLNQPQHF. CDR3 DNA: TGTGCCAGTAGCGACGGGACAGGACTCAATCAGCCCCAGCATTTT.

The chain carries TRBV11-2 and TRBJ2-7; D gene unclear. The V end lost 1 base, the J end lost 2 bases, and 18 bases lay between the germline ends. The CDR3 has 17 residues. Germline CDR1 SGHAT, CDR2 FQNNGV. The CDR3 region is CASSLGAASFSPYEQYF. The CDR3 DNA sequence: TGTGCCAGCAGCTTAGGCGCGGCGTCTTTCAGCCCCTACGAGCAGTACTTC. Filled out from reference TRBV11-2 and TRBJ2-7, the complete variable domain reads EAGVAQSPRYKIIEKRQSVAFWCNPISGHATLYWYQQILGQGPKLLIQFQNNGVVDDSQLPKDRFSAERLKGVDSTLKIQPAKLEDSAVYLCASSLGAASFSPYEQYFGPGTRLTVT.

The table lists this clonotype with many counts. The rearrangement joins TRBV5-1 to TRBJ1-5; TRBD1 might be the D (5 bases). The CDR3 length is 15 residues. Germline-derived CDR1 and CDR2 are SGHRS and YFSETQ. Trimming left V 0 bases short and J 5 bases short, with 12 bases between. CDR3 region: CASSLVGRDDQPQHF. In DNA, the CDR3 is TGCGCCAGCAGCTTGGTCGGCAGGGATGATCAGCCCCAGCATTTT.

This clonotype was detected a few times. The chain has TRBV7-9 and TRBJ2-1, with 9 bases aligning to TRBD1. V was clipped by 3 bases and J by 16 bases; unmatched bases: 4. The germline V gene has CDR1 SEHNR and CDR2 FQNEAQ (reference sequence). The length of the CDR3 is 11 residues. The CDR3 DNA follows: TGTGCCAGCAGCTTGGGGACAGGGATCTTCTTC. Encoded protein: CASSLGTGIFF. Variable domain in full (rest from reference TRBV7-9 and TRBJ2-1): DTGVSQNPRHKITKRGQNVTFRCDPISEHNRLYWYRQTLGQGPEFLTYFQNEAQLEKSRLLSDRFSAERPKGSFSTLEIQRTEQGDSAMYLCASSLGTGIFFGPGTRLTVL.

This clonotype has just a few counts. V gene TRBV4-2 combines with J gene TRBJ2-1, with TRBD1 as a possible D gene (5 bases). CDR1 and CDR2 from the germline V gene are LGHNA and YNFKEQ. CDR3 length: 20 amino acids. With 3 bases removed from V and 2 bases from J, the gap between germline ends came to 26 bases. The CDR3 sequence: CASSHRSWEGAATTYNEQFF. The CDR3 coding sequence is TGTGCCAGCAGCCACCGCTCCTGGGAAGGGGCAGCCACGACCTACAATGAGCAGTTCTTC.

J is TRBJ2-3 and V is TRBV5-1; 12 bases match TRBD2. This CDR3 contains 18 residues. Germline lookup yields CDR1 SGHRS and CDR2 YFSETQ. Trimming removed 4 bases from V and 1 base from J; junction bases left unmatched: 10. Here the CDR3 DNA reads TGCGCCAGCAGCCCCGGACTAGCGGGGACCATCGGCACAGATACGCAGTATTTT. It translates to CASSPGLAGTIGTDTQYF. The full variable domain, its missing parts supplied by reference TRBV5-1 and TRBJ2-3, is KAGVTQTPRYLIKTRGQQVTLSCSPISGHRSVSWYQQTPGQGLQFLFEYFSETQRNKGNFPGRFSGRQFSNSRSEMNVSTLELGDSALYLCASSPGLAGTIGTDTQYFGPGTRLTVL.

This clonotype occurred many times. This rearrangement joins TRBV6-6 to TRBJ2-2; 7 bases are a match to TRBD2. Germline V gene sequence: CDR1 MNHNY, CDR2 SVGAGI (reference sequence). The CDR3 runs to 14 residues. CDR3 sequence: CATTLAGVTGELFF. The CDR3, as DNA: TGTGCAACCACGTTGGCGGGAGTGACCGGGGAGCTGTTTTTT.

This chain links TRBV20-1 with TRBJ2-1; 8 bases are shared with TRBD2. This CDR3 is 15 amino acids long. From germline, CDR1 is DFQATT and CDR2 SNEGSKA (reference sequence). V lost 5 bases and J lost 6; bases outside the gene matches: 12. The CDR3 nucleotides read TGCAGTGCTTCCGGACTAGCTGGGGGGGGCAATGAGCAGTTCTTC. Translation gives CSASGLAGGGNEQFF.

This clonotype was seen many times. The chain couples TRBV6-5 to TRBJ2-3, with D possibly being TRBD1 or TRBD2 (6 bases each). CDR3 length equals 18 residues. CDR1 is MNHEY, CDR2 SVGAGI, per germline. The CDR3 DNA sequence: TGTGCTACTAAAGAGGAGGGGGGAGGTATCCTTTACACAGATACGCAGTATTTT. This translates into CATKEEGGGILYTDTQYF.

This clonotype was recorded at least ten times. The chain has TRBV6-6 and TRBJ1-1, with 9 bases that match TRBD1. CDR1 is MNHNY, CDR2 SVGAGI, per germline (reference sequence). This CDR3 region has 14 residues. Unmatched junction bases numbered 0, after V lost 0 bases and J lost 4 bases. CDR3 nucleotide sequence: TGTGCCAGCAGTTACTCGACAGGGGGCACTGAAGCTTTCTTT. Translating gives CASSYSTGGTEAFF.

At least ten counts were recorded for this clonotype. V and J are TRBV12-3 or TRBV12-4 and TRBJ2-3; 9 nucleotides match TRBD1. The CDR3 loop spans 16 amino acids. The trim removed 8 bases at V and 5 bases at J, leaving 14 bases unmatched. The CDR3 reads CASGPNRGQGLDTQYF. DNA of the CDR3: TGTGCCAGCGGGCCCAACCGGGGACAGGGTTTAGATACGCAGTATTTT.

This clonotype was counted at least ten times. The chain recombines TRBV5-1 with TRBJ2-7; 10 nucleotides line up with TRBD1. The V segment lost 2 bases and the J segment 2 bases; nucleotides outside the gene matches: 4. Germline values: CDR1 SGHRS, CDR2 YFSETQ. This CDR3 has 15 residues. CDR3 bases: TGCGCCAGCAGCTTTAGGGGGACAGGGGCCTACGAGCAGTACTTC. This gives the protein CASSFRGTGAYEQYF.

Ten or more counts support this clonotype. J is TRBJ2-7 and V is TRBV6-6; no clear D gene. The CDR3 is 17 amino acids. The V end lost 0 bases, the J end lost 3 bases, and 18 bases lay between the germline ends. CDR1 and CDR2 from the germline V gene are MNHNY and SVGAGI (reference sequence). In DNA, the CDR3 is TGTGCCAGCAGTTACTCGATCTCTCCCCCATGGAGCTACGAGCAGTACTTC. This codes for CASSYSISPPWSYEQYF.

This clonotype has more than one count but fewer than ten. CDR3 bases: TGTGCCAGCAGCCAGCAGGACAGGTACAATCAGCCCCAGCATTTT. Translating gives CASSQQDRYNQPQHF. The chain has TRBV7-6 and TRBJ1-5, with TRBD1 matching 7 bases. Looked up from germline, CDR1 is SGHVS and CDR2 is FNYEAQ. The CDR3 has 15 residues. V was pared by 5 bases and J by 3 bases, with 7 bases of the junction left unmatched.

CDR3 sequence: CASSSGTGGVGQYF. DNA of the CDR3: TGTGCCAGCAGCTCTGGGACAGGGGGCGTCGGGCAGTACTTC. The chain recombines TRBV11-2 with TRBJ2-7, with 12 bases matching TRBD1. CDR1 is SGHAT and CDR2 is FQNNGV in the germline V gene. The ends lost 4 bases at V and 9 bases at J; junction bases unmatched: 7. This CDR3 contains 14 residues.